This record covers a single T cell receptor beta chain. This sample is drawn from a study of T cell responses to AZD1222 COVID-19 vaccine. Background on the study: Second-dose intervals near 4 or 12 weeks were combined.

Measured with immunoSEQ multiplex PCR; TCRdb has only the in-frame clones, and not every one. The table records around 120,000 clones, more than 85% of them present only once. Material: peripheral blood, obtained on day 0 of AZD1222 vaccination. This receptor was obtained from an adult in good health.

The CDR3 loop reads CASSTGQDNQPQHF. The CDR3 coding sequence is TGTGCCAGCAGCACGGGACAGGACAATCAGCCCCAGCATTTT. The V call is TRBV2, the J call TRBJ1-5, with 8 bases aligning to TRBD1. The V and J ends lost 6 bases and 3 bases, in that order; junction bases with no gene match: 4. CDR1 is SNHLY, CDR2 FYNNEI, per germline. The CDR3 is made up of 14 amino acids.